These 25 T cell receptor beta chains were all obtained from the same sample, sequenced in a study of cytomegalovirus exposure and HLA in healthy donors. Vbeta (60) and Jbeta (13) primers were used in the PCR. Some clones are missing from TCRdb's copy, which holds only in-frame ones; the method was immunoSEQ multiplex PCR. The table has under 150,000 clones, over 70% seen once. Material: PBMCs. The receptors were sampled from a woman aged 40 to 50 in good health and CMV-seropositive.

This clone showed up just once. This chain connects TRBV6-1 to TRBJ2-5; maybe TRBD1 (5 bases). Germline V gene data show CDR1 as MNHNS and CDR2 as SASEGT. V was trimmed by 1 base and J by 4 bases, leaving 7 bases between them. This CDR3 is 13 amino acids long. CDR3 in DNA: TGTGCCAGCAGTGAAGGGGGCCTAGAGACCCAGTACTTC. Amino acids: CASSEGGLETQYF.

The V call is TRBV5-1, the J call TRBJ1-2; D may be TRBD1 (6 bases). The CDR3 is made up of 14 amino acids. Germline assignment: CDR1 SGHRS and CDR2 YFSETQ. Trimming stripped 4 bases from V and 6 bases from J, with 16 bases between. The CDR3 DNA follows: TGCGCCAGCAGCCGCCGAGGGGGGGGTGATGGCTACACCTTC. Amino acid sequence: CASSRRGGGDGYTF.

This chain connects TRBV5-1 to TRBJ2-3, with a possible D match to TRBD2 (6 bases). Per the germline V gene, CDR1 is SGHRS and CDR2 is YFSETQ. Trimming cost V 1 base and J 3 bases, with 9 bases left between them. The CDR3 length is 14 residues. The CDR3 region is CASSLMGGTDTQYF. CDR3 bases: TGCGCCAGCAGCTTGATGGGGGGAACAGATACGCAGTATTTT.

The J gene is TRBJ2-1, the V gene TRBV19; 12 bases are shared with TRBD2. Germline V CDR1 and CDR2: LNHDA, SQIVND (reference sequence). The CDR3 has 20 amino acids. V trimming: 1 base; J trimming: 0 bases; junction bases outside the gene matches: 10. The CDR3 DNA sequence: TGTGCCAGTAGTATAGGGTCTAGCGGGGGGGCCCACAGCTCCTACAATGAGCAGTTCTTC. Translated, it gives CASSIGSSGGAHSSYNEQFF.

The V and J genes are TRBV7-9 and TRBJ2-7; 9 bases map to TRBD2. V lost 0 bases and J lost 2; bases outside the gene matches: 5. In germline, CDR1 is SEHNR, CDR2 FQNEAQ (reference sequence). The CDR3 covers 16 residues. The DNA of the CDR3 is TGTGCCAGCAGCTTAGCGCGGCTAGCGGGACCCTACGAGCAGTACTTC. It yields the protein CASSLARLAGPYEQYF.

This chain connects TRBV9 to TRBJ2-3; D ambiguous. Trimming removed 4 bases from V and 6 bases from J, with 15 bases in between. Germline CDR1 is SGDLS and CDR2 is YYNGEE. This CDR3 contains 14 residues. This CDR3 is CASSPMPQVDTQYF. DNA for the CDR3: TGTGCCAGCAGCCCTATGCCCCAGGTGGATACGCAGTATTTT.

The chain has TRBV6-8 and TRBJ1-2, with 8 bases matching TRBD1. The V segment lost 6 bases and the J segment 7 bases; nucleotides outside the gene matches: 7. The CDR3 covers 13 residues. The V gene's germline CDR1 is MNHGY and CDR2 SAAAGT. CDR3 sequence (DNA): TGTGCCAGCAGCCATGGACAGGGCCGTGGCTACACCTTC. The encoded protein is CASSHGQGRGYTF.

The V gene is TRBV29-1, the J gene TRBJ2-3, with D uncertain. The CDR3 covers 13 residues. V was trimmed by 8 bases and J by 5 bases, leaving 17 bases between them. Germline V gene data show CDR1 as SQVTM and CDR2 as ANQGSEA. This CDR3 is CSSEESPGDTQYF. The CDR3 bases are TGCAGCTCAGAGGAGTCCCCCGGAGATACGCAGTATTTT.

The chain links TRBV7-3 to TRBJ2-7, with 7 bases aligning to TRBD2. CDR1 is SGHTA, CDR2 FQGTGA, per germline. Trimming removed 5 bases from V and 2 bases from J; junction bases left unmatched: 6. The CDR3 runs to 14 residues. The CDR3 DNA sequence: TGTGCCAGCAGCCCAAGCGGGAACACCTACGAGCAGTACTTC. Translated: CASSPSGNTYEQYF. Supplemented by reference TRBV7-3 and TRBJ2-7, the full variable domain reads GAGVSQTPSNKVTEKGKYVELRCDPISGHTALYWYRQSLGQGPEFLIYFQGTGAADDSGLPNDRFFAVRPEGSVSTLKIQRTERGDSAVYLCASSPSGNTYEQYFGPGTRLTVT.

The chain combines TRBV18 with TRBJ2-3, with 10 nucleotides matching TRBD2. The CDR3 is made up of 16 amino acids. Germline assignment: CDR1 KGHSH and CDR2 LQKENI. V shed 3 bases and J 6 bases; nucleotides not matched to a gene: 9. The CDR3 sequence is CASSPGTSALPDTQYF. In nucleotides, the CDR3 is TGTGCCAGCTCACCCGGGACTAGCGCCCTCCCGGATACGCAGTATTTT.

This clone was seen a handful of times. The gene calls are TRBV5-1 and TRBJ2-7, with D maybe TRBD1 (6 bases). CDR3 size: 15 residues. CDR1 is SGHRS, CDR2 YFSETQ, per germline. Trimming removed 0 bases from V and 1 base from J, with 11 bases in between. CDR3 loop: CASSLDTGFSYEQYF. The DNA of the CDR3 is TGCGCCAGCAGCTTGGATACAGGGTTTTCCTACGAGCAGTACTTC.

J is TRBJ1-4 and V is TRBV6-1, with 9 bases identical to TRBD1. This CDR3 region has 15 residues. Per the germline V gene, CDR1 is MNHNS and CDR2 is SASEGT. The V segment lost 1 base and the J segment 6 bases; nucleotides outside the gene matches: 3. The CDR3 sequence: CASSEVRTGDEKLFF. CDR3 in DNA: TGTGCCAGCAGTGAAGTTAGGACAGGGGATGAAAAACTGTTTTTT.

The chain uses TRBV27 and TRBJ1-4; 9 bases are shared with TRBD1. The V segment lost 7 bases and the J segment 8 bases; nucleotides outside the gene matches: 8. This CDR3 has 14 amino acids. CDR1 is MNHEY and CDR2 is SMNVEV in the germline V gene (reference sequence). Here the CDR3 reads CASIGQGLGEKLFF. The CDR3, as DNA: TGTGCCAGCATCGGACAGGGGCTAGGGGAAAAACTGTTTTTT. Supplemented by reference TRBV27 and TRBJ1-4, the full variable domain reads EAQVTQNPRYLITVTGKKLTVTCSQNMNHEYMSWYRQDPGLGLRQIYYSMNVEVTDKGDVPEGYKVSRKEKRNFPLILESPSPNQTSLYFCASIGQGLGEKLFFGSGTQLSVL.

Only a few counts were recorded for this clone. The same CDR3 also results from other DNA sequences found in this sample. The rearrangement joins TRBV10-1 to TRBJ2-7; no clear D. This CDR3 contains 14 residues. Germline assignment: CDR1 WNHNN and CDR2 SYGVQD (reference sequence). Trimming took 2 bases from V and 3 from J, leaving 11 bases between them. The CDR3 protein is CASSEARLIYEQYF. The CDR3 DNA sequence: TGCGCCAGCAGTGAGGCGAGACTTATCTACGAGCAGTACTTC.

This clone was seen just once. This sequence joins TRBV29-1 and TRBJ1-4; 9 positions agree with TRBD1. This CDR3 comprises 12 residues. The junction had 5 bases not matched to a gene; V was cut back by 7 bases and J by 8 bases. The germline CDR1 and CDR2 sequences are SQVTM and ANQGSEA. The CDR3 DNA follows: TGCAGCGCACGAACAGGGGGCGAAAAACTGTTTTTT. Its protein is CSARTGGEKLFF.

The chain combines TRBV7-3 with TRBJ2-2; 8 bases match TRBD2. Germline assignment: CDR1 SGHTA and CDR2 FQGTGA. Trimming at V came to 6 bases and at J to 4 bases, leaving 4 bases not matched to a gene. The CDR3 runs to 14 residues. CDR3 bases: TGTGCCAGCAGAAGCGGGGGATCCACCGGGGAGCTGTTTTTT. Its translation is CASRSGGSTGELFF.

The chain employs TRBV2 and TRBJ1-5; no clear D. Trimming left V 4 bases short and J 4 bases short, with 11 bases between. The CDR3 extends over 14 amino acids. CDR1 and CDR2 (germline): SNHLY, FYNNEI. The CDR3 sequence is CASSVGRVNQPQHF. CDR3 in DNA: TGTGCCAGCAGTGTTGGGCGGGTGAATCAGCCCCAGCATTTT.

This clone was counted once. The chain carries TRBV7-9 and TRBJ2-2; D might be TRBD1 (5 bases). This CDR3 contains 14 residues. CDR1 SEHNR and CDR2 FQNEAQ come from the germline V gene (reference sequence). V was pared by 2 bases and J by 5 bases, with 9 bases between. The chain's CDR3 is CASSLQGWTGELFF. The CDR3 nucleotides read TGTGCCAGCAGCTTACAGGGATGGACCGGGGAGCTGTTTTTT. Full variable domain (remainder filled in from reference TRBV7-9 and TRBJ2-2): DTGVSQNPRHKITKRGQNVTFRCDPISEHNRLYWYRQTLGQGPEFLTYFQNEAQLEKSRLLSDRFSAERPKGSFSTLEIQRTEQGDSAMYLCASSLQGWTGELFFGEGSRLTVL.

This clone appeared a single time. The chain joins TRBV4-3 to TRBJ1-2; D is possibly TRBD1 (6 bases). The V gene lost 2 bases and the J gene lost 8 bases, with 21 bases spanning the gap. The germline V gene encodes CDR1 LGHNA and CDR2 YSLEER. This CDR3 is 16 amino acids long. CDR3 sequence (DNA): TGCGCCAGCAGCCAAAACCGGGGGGCCATTAAGGGCGGCTACACCTTC. Translated, it gives CASSQNRGAIKGGYTF.

The chain joins TRBV5-1 to TRBJ2-3; TRBD2 matches 11 bases. CDR1 is SGHRS and CDR2 is YFSETQ in the germline V gene. The CDR3 extends over 14 amino acids. The trim removed 2 bases at V and 8 bases at J, leaving 4 bases unmatched. The DNA for the CDR3 is TGCGCCAGCAGCTTAACCGGGACTAGCGGTACGCAGTATTTT. Its protein product is CASSLTGTSGTQYF.

The rearrangement links TRBV9 to TRBJ1-1, with 7 bases fitting TRBD1. V shed 3 bases, J shed 7 bases, and the junction held 6 bases outside the gene matches. Germline CDR1 SGDLS, CDR2 YYNGEE. CDR3 length: 13 amino acids. CDR3 region: CASSGGTAYEAFF. The CDR3 DNA is TGTGCCAGCAGCGGTGGGACAGCCTATGAAGCTTTCTTT.

The chain has TRBV5-3 and TRBJ2-3; 12 bases agree with TRBD2. TRBV5-3 is classed as an ORF, of uncertain function. The trim removed 2 bases at V and 4 bases at J, leaving 14 bases unmatched. This CDR3 has 19 residues. As DNA, the CDR3 is TGTGCCAGAAGCTTACAGATCGCCATGACTAGCGGGGGTTCAGATACGCAGTATTTT. It translates to CARSLQIAMTSGGSDTQYF.

The chain links TRBV29-1 to TRBJ2-5; D is ambiguous. The length of the CDR3 is 13 residues. V was cut by 6 bases and J by 5 bases, with 16 bases left in between. Per germline, CDR1 SQVTM and CDR2 ANQGSEA. The CDR3 here is CSVQSRLGETQYF. The CDR3 region has the DNA TGCAGCGTCCAGTCCCGTCTCGGGGAGACCCAGTACTTC.

The V and J genes are TRBV6-1 and TRBJ1-2; TRBD1 agrees at 10 bases. The CDR3 has 12 amino acids. CDR1 is MNHNS, CDR2 SASEGT, per germline. J gave up 7 bases and V 8 bases, and 4 bases lay outside the gene matches. The CDR3 DNA reads as TGTGCCAGCGCAGACAGGGGGCTTGGCTACACCTTC. It codes for CASADRGLGYTF.

Only one count was recorded for this clone. The CDR3 sequence is CASSPPGQNTEAFF. As DNA, the CDR3 is TGTGCCAGCAGCCCGCCCGGACAGAACACTGAAGCTTTCTTT. V gene TRBV14 combines with J gene TRBJ1-1, with D possibly TRBD1 on 5 matching bases. Germline V gene data show CDR1 as SGHDN and CDR2 as FVKESK. The CDR3 extends over 14 amino acids. V was shortened by 4 bases and J by 1 base, with 10 bases between the two germline ends. Complete variable domain (other parts from reference TRBV14 and TRBJ1-1): EAGVTQFPSHSVIEKGQTVTLRCDPISGHDNLYWYRRVMGKEIKFLLHFVKESKQDESGMPNNRFLAERTGGTYSTLKVQPAELEDSGVYFCASSPPGQNTEAFFGQGTRLTVV.